The next 10 T cell receptor beta chains were all read from a single sample in a study of blood T cell repertoires in COVID-19. Profiled with immunoSEQ multiplex PCR; TCRdb holds only in-frame clones, not every one. Altogether 59,000 or so clones are present, more than 75% being singletons, with the ten largest covering less than 2%. Material for sequencing was peripheral blood. The origin of the receptors is a human donor in a cohort sampled during active COVID-19.

In its sample, this clone was seen once. J is TRBJ1-1 and V is TRBV11-1, with 10 nucleotides matching TRBD1. Losses at the gene ends were 3 bases for V and 5 bases for J; bases not matched to a gene: 6. CDR1 is SGHAT, CDR2 FQDESV, per germline (reference sequence). The CDR3 contains 15 residues. CDR3 region: CASSFPGTGVTEAFF. DNA for the CDR3: TGTGCCAGCAGCTTTCCCGGGACAGGGGTTACTGAAGCTTTCTTT. The entire variable domain, with the rest obtained from reference TRBV11-1 and TRBJ1-1, is as follows: EAEVAQSPRYKITEKSQAVAFWCDPISGHATLYWYRQILGQGPELLVQFQDESVVDDSQLPKDRFSAERLKGVDSTLKIQPAELGDSAMYLCASSFPGTGVTEAFFGQGTRLTVV.

V and J are TRBV6-6 and TRBJ2-7, with 7 positions matching TRBD2. Germline V gene data show CDR1 as MNHNY and CDR2 as SVGAGI (reference sequence). J was trimmed by 4 bases and V by 6 bases; bases with no gene match: 6. The CDR3 runs 13 residues. In nucleotides, the CDR3 is TGTGCCAGCAGGACTAGCAGCAAGTACGAGCAGTACTTC. Its translation: CASRTSSKYEQYF.

This sequence joins TRBV9 and TRBJ1-1, with 7 bases identical to TRBD1. Germline values: CDR1 SGDLS, CDR2 YYNGEE. V lost 0 bases and J lost 5; bases outside the gene matches: 10. CDR3 length: 16 residues. The CDR3 DNA reads TGTGCCAGCAGCGTAGGGTCAGGGGGAATGGGAACTGAAGCTTTCTTT. Its protein is CASSVGSGGMGTEAFF.

The V call is TRBV2, the J call TRBJ1-2, with TRBD1 identical over 7 bases. The CDR3 spans 13 residues. Germline V gene data show CDR1 as SNHLY and CDR2 as FYNNEI. V lost 3 bases and J lost 4; bases outside the gene matches: 2. DNA for the CDR3: TGTGCCAGCAGTGATCAGGGGGGCTATGGCTACACCTTC. Amino acid sequence: CASSDQGGYGYTF.

This chain uses TRBV12-3 or TRBV12-4 with TRBJ1-1, with a weak D call TRBD1 (5 bases). V shed 5 bases and J shed 11 bases, with 15 bases lying between them. CDR3 length: 12 residues. Here the CDR3 reads CASSQRRARAFF. CDR3 coding DNA: TGTGCCAGCAGTCAGCGCAGGGCGAGGGCTTTCTTT.

This clone has just a few counts. This chain joins TRBV24-1 and TRBJ2-6; TRBD2 matches at 7 bases. The CDR3 is 15 residues long. Per the germline V gene, CDR1 is KGHDR and CDR2 is SFDVKD. The junction had 5 bases not matched to a gene; V was cut back by 6 bases and J by 4 bases. The CDR3 is CATSRRESGANVLTF. The CDR3 DNA reads TGTGCCACCAGTAGGCGGGAGAGCGGGGCCAACGTCCTGACTTTC.

V usage is TRBV19 and J usage is TRBJ2-3; TRBD2 matches at 10 bases. The germline CDR1 and CDR2 sequences are LNHDA and SQIVND (reference sequence). V lost 5 bases to trimming and J lost 2 bases; unmatched junction nucleotides: 13. This CDR3 contains 18 residues. The CDR3 bases are TGTGCCAGTAGTCGAGGATCTCGACTAGCGGGCGCCACAGATACGCAGTATTTT. Translating gives CASSRGSRLAGATDTQYF.

The V and J genes are TRBV4-1 and TRBJ2-7, with a tentative D call TRBD1 (6 bases). Trimming removed 1 base from V and 4 bases from J, with 11 bases in between. The CDR3 sequence is 14 residues long. Germline CDR1 reads MGHRA; CDR2 reads YSYEKL. Here the CDR3 DNA reads TGCGCCAGCAGCCAAGCCGGGACAAGGTACGAGCAGTACTTC. It encodes CASSQAGTRYEQYF.

This chain connects TRBV14 to TRBJ2-1; unclear D gene. The CDR3 is 11 residues long. Between the trimmed V and J ends, which lost 1 base and 11 bases, there was a span of 6 bases. CDR1 SGHDN and CDR2 FVKESK come from the germline V gene. This CDR3 reads CASSQGGKQFF. The CDR3 DNA follows: TGTGCCAGCAGCCAAGGAGGCAAGCAGTTCTTC.

This clone has a single count. The rearrangement uses TRBV28 and TRBJ1-6; no clear D gene. Trimming removed 2 bases at V and 13 bases at J, with 6 bases between. This CDR3 contains 11 residues. Germline CDR1 reads MDHEN; CDR2 reads SYDVKM. The CDR3 DNA follows: TGTGCCAGCAGTTTAGGAGGGCCCCTCCACTTT. It yields the protein CASSLGGPLHF.